This T cell receptor beta chain appears in the sequencing data of a study of T cells in Graves' hyperthyroidism and ophthalmopathy. Study at large: The initial diagnosis was the point when peripheral blood was collected, ahead of any treatment.

The study, taken as a whole, reports: Most clonotypes expanded in thyroid above 0.001 were likewise present in blood. Ophthalmopathy was predicted by the model a median of about 6.5 months ahead of onset.

This clonotype was observed at least ten times. No antigen is known for it. It was RNA transcripts that yielded the amplified TCR beta CDR3 regions. HTBI primers were employed in a first-round RT-PCR of the TCR CDR3. TCRdb independently ran MiXCR on the multiplex PCR reads; one entry per CDR3 protein. This repertoire shows about 640,000 distinct CDR3 sequences, about a fifth found once; its top ten account for under 35%. The sample comprised blood. The sequence was collected from a young man with Graves' ophthalmopathy.

The CDR3 DNA sequence: TGTGCCAGCACCGATGGGGGGTTTTACGAGCAGTACTTC. This sequence encodes CASTDGGFYEQYF. This chain connects TRBV11-2 to TRBJ2-7; TRBD2 might be the D (6 bases). The length of the CDR3 is 13 residues. The V gene lost 7 bases and the J gene lost 4 bases, with 14 bases spanning the gap. The germline V gene has CDR1 SGHAT and CDR2 FQNNGV.